The 23 T cell receptor beta chains below all came from one sample that was sequenced in a study of blood T cell repertoires in COVID-19. Method: immunoSEQ multiplex PCR; TCRdb's copy keeps in-frame clones and lacks some. The repertoire has about 88,000 clones, 87% of them found once; the top ten carry about 15%. Sequencing was carried out using peripheral blood. These receptors were taken from a male donor with acute or convalescent COVID-19.

V and J are TRBV11-2 and TRBJ1-4; 9 nucleotides match TRBD1. The CDR3 extends over 15 amino acids. V trimming: 6 bases; J trimming: 7 bases; junction bases outside the gene matches: 9. Germline V gives CDR1 SGHAT, CDR2 FQNNGV. CDR3 protein: CASRQQGAPGEKLFF. CDR3 sequence (DNA): TGTGCCAGCAGGCAACAGGGGGCGCCCGGTGAAAAACTGTTTTTT. The full variable domain, its missing parts supplied by reference TRBV11-2 and TRBJ1-4, is EAGVAQSPRYKIIEKRQSVAFWCNPISGHATLYWYQQILGQGPKLLIQFQNNGVVDDSQLPKDRFSAERLKGVDSTLKIQPAKLEDSAVYLCASRQQGAPGEKLFFGSGTQLSVL.

This chain connects TRBV6-6 to TRBJ1-6, with TRBD1 identical over 9 bases. The V gene end was trimmed by 4 bases and the J gene end by 8 bases; junction bases not matched to a gene: 6. The CDR3 has 15 amino acids. Per the germline V gene, CDR1 is MNHNY and CDR2 is SVGAGI (reference sequence). The CDR3 DNA sequence: TGTGCCAGCAGTTCCTCGGGACAGGGCTATTCACCCCTCCACTTT. It translates to CASSSSGQGYSPLHF.

This chain joins TRBV15 and TRBJ1-1; no definite D call. CDR3 size: 15 residues. Trimming removed 3 bases at V and 0 bases at J, with 11 bases between. Germline V gene sequence: CDR1 LNHNV, CDR2 YYDKDF (reference sequence). This CDR3 is CATSSRRKMNTEAFF. The CDR3 bases are TGTGCCACCAGCAGTCGGCGGAAGATGAACACTGAAGCTTTCTTT.

The rearrangement joins TRBV15 to TRBJ1-4, with 7 nucleotides matching TRBD1. V lost 1 base, J lost 6 bases, and 5 bases stayed unmatched. The CDR3 is 15 residues long. Germline V gene data show CDR1 as LNHNV and CDR2 as YYDKDF (reference sequence). The CDR3 sequence is CATSRVGTEDEKLFF. For the CDR3, the DNA is TGTGCCACCAGCAGAGTTGGGACAGAGGATGAAAAACTGTTTTTT.

V usage is TRBV19 and J usage is TRBJ2-3, with 7 bases matching TRBD2. J was trimmed by 3 bases and V by 4 bases; bases with no gene match: 7. This CDR3 has 15 amino acids. The V gene's germline CDR1 is LNHDA and CDR2 SQIVND (reference sequence). The CDR3 loop reads CASSTGLAETDTQYF. Here the CDR3 DNA reads TGTGCCAGTAGTACCGGGCTAGCGGAGACAGATACGCAGTATTTT. The full variable domain, with the rest looked up from reference TRBV19 and TRBJ2-3, is DGGITQSPKYLFRKEGQNVTLSCEQNLNHDAMYWYRQDPGQGLRLIYYSQIVNDFQKGDIAEGYSVSREKKESFPLTVTSAQKNPTAFYLCASSTGLAETDTQYFGPGTRLTVL.

The chain couples TRBV5-1 to TRBJ1-2; perhaps TRBD1 as D (5 bases). The length of the CDR3 is 16 residues. V lost 1 base, J lost 0 bases, and 13 bases lay in between. The V gene's germline CDR1 is SGHRS and CDR2 YFSETQ. CDR3: CASSLTTAETNYGYTF. CDR3 DNA: TGCGCCAGCAGCTTGACGACAGCTGAAACTAACTATGGCTACACCTTC.

The rearrangement links TRBV12-3 or TRBV12-4 to TRBJ1-5; D is uncertain. There are 13 residues in the CDR3. V was shortened by 4 bases and J by 6 bases, with 10 bases between the two germline ends. The CDR3: CASSSGDIQPQHF. The DNA of the CDR3 is TGTGCCAGCAGTTCGGGTGATATTCAGCCCCAGCATTTT.

The V and J genes are TRBV5-1 and TRBJ1-2, with 7 bases identical to TRBD1. V lost 7 bases to trimming and J lost 8 bases; unmatched junction nucleotides: 8. Germline CDR1 is SGHRS and CDR2 is YFSETQ. The CDR3 is made up of 12 amino acids. CDR3 bases: TGCGCCAGCCGACAGGGCTCCGCAGGCTACACCTTC. Its translation: CASRQGSAGYTF.

The V gene is TRBV7-8, the J gene TRBJ1-6; the D is unclear. This CDR3 region has 12 residues. Trimming took 5 bases from V and 14 from J, leaving 13 bases between them. CDR1 and CDR2 from the germline V gene are SGHVS and FQNEAQ. Written as DNA, the CDR3 is TGTGCCAGCAGCCCCGGGTCGGGATCCCTCCACTTT. Residues: CASSPGSGSLHF.

The genes are TRBV12-3 or TRBV12-4 and TRBJ1-1; a possible D gene is TRBD1 (5 bases). The V end was cut by 3 bases, the J end by 6 bases, with 11 bases between. The CDR3 is made up of 13 amino acids. Here the CDR3 reads CASSFGAVAEAFF. The CDR3 region has the DNA TGTGCCAGCAGTTTTGGGGCAGTCGCTGAAGCTTTCTTT.

The rearrangement joins TRBV28 to TRBJ1-2, with a tentative D call TRBD1 (6 bases). The CDR3 totals 13 residues. Between the trimmed V and J ends, which lost 1 base and 8 bases, there was a span of 11 bases. Germline loops: CDR1 MDHEN, CDR2 SYDVKM. CDR3 coding DNA: TGTGCCAGCAGTTTATCAGGGGCGCCCGGCTACACCTTC. Translating gives CASSLSGAPGYTF.

The V gene is TRBV24-1, the J gene TRBJ1-5; D is possibly TRBD1 (6 bases). Germline V gives CDR1 KGHDR, CDR2 SFDVKD. Deletions cut 5 bases from V and 10 bases from J, with 17 bases between. The CDR3 is 14 residues long. The CDR3 loop is CATSVPGVNIPQHF. CDR3 bases: TGTGCCACCAGTGTCCCAGGGGTCAATATACCCCAGCATTTT.

This chain links TRBV18 with TRBJ1-1, with 9 positions matching TRBD1. This CDR3 has 13 residues. The V gene's germline CDR1 is KGHSH and CDR2 LQKENI. V lost 3 bases to trimming and J lost 5 bases; unmatched junction nucleotides: 1. In DNA, the CDR3 is TGTGCCAGCTCACCGGGACAGGGAACTGAAGCTTTCTTT. It codes for CASSPGQGTEAFF. Supplemented by reference TRBV18 and TRBJ1-1, the full variable domain reads NAGVMQNPRHLVRRRGQEARLRCSPMKGHSHVYWYRQLPEEGLKFMVYLQKENIIDESGMPKERFSAEFPKEGPSILRIQQVVRGDSAAYFCASSPGQGTEAFFGQGTRLTVV.

V and J are TRBV6-5 and TRBJ1-5; weak D call: TRBD1 (5 bases). Deletions cut 2 bases from V and 5 bases from J, with 7 bases between. This CDR3 spans 13 amino acids. Germline V gene lookup returns CDR1 MNHEY and CDR2 SVGAGI. This CDR3 is CASSYAGDQPQHF. The CDR3 bases are TGTGCCAGCAGTTACGCGGGGGATCAGCCCCAGCATTTT.

This clone was found once. This chain joins TRBV5-1 and TRBJ1-2, with D possibly TRBD1 on 5 matching bases. V shed 1 base and J shed 4 bases, with 17 bases lying between them. The CDR3 has 16 residues. Germline assignment: CDR1 SGHRS and CDR2 YFSETQ. The CDR3 reads CASSLSQGVVSYGYTF. The CDR3 bases are TGCGCCAGCAGCTTGAGTCAAGGGGTTGTAAGCTATGGCTACACCTTC.

Points on this clone: The junction departs from germline at one end; a sequencing error may be responsible. The V gene is TRBV7-7, the J gene TRBJ1-3; D call uncertain. In germline, CDR1 is SSHAT, CDR2 FNYEAQ (reference sequence). The CDR3 consists of 14 residues. The CDR3 reads CASSLGGRRYTIYF. CDR3 in DNA: TGTGCTAGCAGCTTAGGTGGCCGGAGGTACACCATATATTTT. The full variable domain, completed using reference TRBV7-7 and TRBJ1-3, is GAGVSQSPRYKVTKRGQDVTLRCDPISSHATLYWYQQALGQGPEFLTYFNYEAQPDKSGLPSDRFSAERPEGSISTLTIQRTEQRDSAMYRCASSLGGRRYTIYFGEGSWLTVV.

The count of this clone is one. The chain is built from TRBV12-3 or TRBV12-4 and TRBJ1-1; 10 bases line up with TRBD1. The V and J ends lost 4 bases and 6 bases, in that order; junction bases with no gene match: 2. This CDR3 contains 13 residues. The CDR3 DNA follows: TGTGCCAGCAGTTCCGGACAGGGGGCTGAAGCTTTCTTT. It specifies CASSSGQGAEAFF.

This clone appeared a few times. The chain couples TRBV28 to TRBJ2-7; 7 nucleotides align to TRBD1. Germline CDR1 and CDR2: MDHEN and SYDVKM. There are 18 residues in the CDR3. V dropped 5 bases and J dropped 0; count of bases not matched to a gene: 16. For the CDR3, the DNA is TGTGCCAGCAGTCAACGAACCTACAGGGGCCCTAGCTCCTACGAGCAGTACTTC. Its translation is CASSQRTYRGPSSYEQYF.

The chain combines TRBV19 with TRBJ2-4, with TRBD1 identical over 9 bases. V shed 0 bases and J 3 bases; nucleotides not matched to a gene: 9. CDR1 and CDR2 (germline): LNHDA, SQIVND (reference sequence). The CDR3 loop spans 18 amino acids. The chain's CDR3 is CASSIDSGTGLIKNIQYF. CDR3 sequence (DNA): TGTGCCAGTAGTATAGACTCCGGGACAGGGCTGATCAAAAACATTCAGTACTTC.

In DNA, the CDR3 is TGTGCCAGCAGCGCACCAGAAACAGGGCTTTATGGCTACACCTTC. Protein: CASSAPETGLYGYTF. The chain carries TRBV6-5 and TRBJ1-2; tentatively, D is TRBD1 (6 bases). The V gene's germline CDR1 is MNHEY and CDR2 SVGAGI. There are 15 residues in the CDR3. Between the trimmed V and J ends, which lost 6 bases and 5 bases, there was a span of 19 bases.

The V call is TRBV5-1, the J call TRBJ1-1, with unresolved D. Germline V gene lookup returns CDR1 SGHRS and CDR2 YFSETQ. V dropped 0 bases and J dropped 0 bases, with 9 bases sitting between them. This CDR3 spans 15 amino acids. The chain's CDR3 is CASSLGGFVNTEAFF. In DNA, the CDR3 is TGCGCCAGCAGCTTGGGCGGGTTCGTGAACACTGAAGCTTTCTTT.

This clone is a singleton in its sample. The V and J genes are TRBV19 and TRBJ2-3; maybe TRBD2 (7 bases). The ends were cut back, 5 bases at V and 5 bases at J, with 20 bases in the middle. This CDR3 has 16 residues. Germline V gene data show CDR1 as LNHDA and CDR2 as SQIVND (reference sequence). The CDR3 DNA is TGTGCCAGTAGTCCGTCCCGAGGGGGGGAGCGAGATACGCAGTATTTT. Protein: CASSPSRGGERDTQYF.

This clone was picked up one time. The rearrangement links TRBV6-5 to TRBJ1-3; no clear D gene. The V end was cut by 6 bases, the J end by 1 base, with 10 bases between. The germline V gene has CDR1 MNHEY and CDR2 SVGAGI. The CDR3 runs 14 residues. CDR3: CASSPPGSGNTIYF. The CDR3, as DNA: TGTGCCAGCAGCCCCCCCGGGTCTGGAAACACCATATATTTT.